The 18 T cell receptor beta chains given below trace back to one sample, sequenced in a study of control samples from healthy donors and cancer patients. Measured with immunoSEQ multiplex PCR; TCRdb has only the in-frame clones, and not every one. The table has 130,000 or so clones, around 92% seen once. Material for sequencing was PBMCs. The receptors here all came from a man aged 45-65 years with head and neck cancer.

V usage is TRBV5-4 and J usage is TRBJ1-2; weak D call: TRBD1 (5 bases). CDR1 and CDR2 from the germline V gene are SGHNT and YYREEE (reference sequence). V shed 2 bases and J shed 5 bases, with 10 bases lying between them. The CDR3 is 13 residues long. The chain's CDR3 is CASSFGGEYGYTF. CDR3 in DNA: TGTGCCAGCAGCTTCGGGGGAGAATATGGCTACACCTTC.

The chain combines TRBV5-1 with TRBJ2-1, with D perhaps assigned TRBD1 or TRBD2 (5 bases each). With 0 bases removed from V and 2 bases from J, the gap between germline ends came to 9 bases. The germline V gene encodes CDR1 SGHRS and CDR2 YFSETQ. There are 15 residues in the CDR3. The CDR3 protein is CASSLGGAAYNEQFF. DNA of the CDR3: TGCGCCAGCAGCTTGGGAGGGGCGGCCTACAATGAGCAGTTCTTC.

The rearrangement uses TRBV19 and TRBJ2-1, with TRBD2 identical over 12 bases. V lost 11 bases to trimming and J lost 2 bases; unmatched junction nucleotides: 7. Germline V lookup: CDR1 LNHDA, CDR2 SQIVND (reference sequence). CDR3 length: 15 amino acids. CDR3: CAVGLAGTAYNEQFF. CDR3 DNA: TGTGCCGTCGGACTAGCGGGAACAGCCTACAATGAGCAGTTCTTC.

The rearrangement joins TRBV7-8 to TRBJ2-7; D unresolved. V was shortened by 0 bases and J by 12 bases, with 15 bases between the two germline ends. The CDR3 contains 13 residues. CDR1 is SGHVS and CDR2 is FQNEAQ in the germline V gene. The CDR3 bases are TGTGCCAGCAGCTTAGCTGGGGTCCTTCCTCCGTACTTC. Its protein is CASSLAGVLPPYF.

CDR3 region: CASSLETSGGSEYF. CDR3 bases: TGTGCCAGCAGCTTGGAAACTAGCGGGGGTTCAGAGTATTTT. The chain recombines TRBV5-8 with TRBJ2-3, with 11 bases matching TRBD2. The CDR3 runs 14 residues. V trimming: 0 bases; J trimming: 13 bases; junction bases outside the gene matches: 7. Germline lookup yields CDR1 SGHTS and CDR2 YDEGEE. Using reference TRBV5-8 and TRBJ2-3 for the parts outside the CDR3, the full variable domain is EAGVTQSPTHLIKTRGQQATLRCSPISGHTSVYWYQQALGLGLQFLLWYDEGEERNRGNFPPRFSGRQFPNYSSELNVNALELEDSALYLCASSLETSGGSEYFGPGTRLTVL.

This chain uses TRBV7-9 with TRBJ2-7; no clear D. There are 13 residues in the CDR3. V was pared by 6 bases and J by 4 bases, with 13 bases between. Germline V gene lookup returns CDR1 SEHNR and CDR2 FQNEAQ (reference sequence). This chain's CDR3 is CASSSVNSYEQYF. In DNA, the CDR3 is TGTGCCAGCAGTTCAGTAAATTCGTACGAGCAGTACTTC.

The J gene is TRBJ2-5, the V gene TRBV29-1; D not resolved. The CDR3 covers 10 residues. Germline lookup yields CDR1 SQVTM and CDR2 ANQGSEA. Trimming left V 6 bases short and J 4 bases short, with 6 bases between. In DNA, the CDR3 is TGCAGCGTGGTAGTAGAGACCCAGTACTTC. Protein sequence: CSVVVETQYF.

The chain has TRBV5-1 and TRBJ2-1; TRBD1 or TRBD2 may be the D gene (5 bases each). Germline V lookup: CDR1 SGHRS, CDR2 YFSETQ. This CDR3 contains 16 residues. V lost 4 bases and J 3 bases, leaving 17 bases between the germline ends. The CDR3: CASSVGVRTFYNEQFF. In DNA form, the CDR3 reads TGCGCCAGCAGCGTCGGGGTGCGGACATTCTACAATGAGCAGTTCTTC.

The rearrangement links TRBV7-9 to TRBJ2-5; 11 nucleotides align to TRBD2. V lost 7 bases, J lost 13 bases, and 5 bases stayed unmatched. The CDR3 contains 11 residues. The germline V gene encodes CDR1 SEHNR and CDR2 FQNEAQ (reference sequence). The chain's CDR3 is CASTTSGVSYF. The CDR3 region has the DNA TGTGCCAGCACGACTAGCGGGGTATCGTACTTC. Filled out from reference TRBV7-9 and TRBJ2-5, the complete variable domain reads DTGVSQNPRHKITKRGQNVTFRCDPISEHNRLYWYRQTLGQGPEFLTYFQNEAQLEKSRLLSDRFSAERPKGSFSTLEIQRTEQGDSAMYLCASTTSGVSYFGPGTRLLVL.

The chain uses TRBV27 and TRBJ2-1; TRBD2 agrees at 11 bases. This CDR3 spans 18 amino acids. V trimming: 6 bases; J trimming: 6 bases; junction bases outside the gene matches: 16. CDR1 is MNHEY, CDR2 SMNVEV, per germline (reference sequence). The CDR3 DNA sequence: TGTGCCAGCAGGATACTAGCGGGGGAATCTTATGGGGGCAATGAGCAGTTCTTC. It translates to CASRILAGESYGGNEQFF.

The chain employs TRBV7-6 and TRBJ2-1; D is uncertain. The CDR3 is 13 amino acids. Per germline, CDR1 SGHVS and CDR2 FNYEAQ. Trimming cost V 0 bases and J 5 bases, with 5 bases left between them. CDR3 region: CASSLAGHNEQFF. Written as DNA, the CDR3 is TGTGCCAGCAGCTTAGCAGGTCACAATGAGCAGTTCTTC.

The V call is TRBV18, the J call TRBJ2-7; D is unresolved. V shed 0 bases and J shed 3 bases, with 6 bases lying between them. This CDR3 has 13 residues. Per germline, CDR1 KGHSH and CDR2 LQKENI. The CDR3 sequence is CASSPPGNYEQYF. The DNA for the CDR3 is TGTGCCAGCTCACCACCGGGCAACTACGAGCAGTACTTC.

This clone was seen just once. This sequence joins TRBV28 and TRBJ1-5; D remains ambiguous. Trimming took off 6 bases at V and 4 bases at J, with 7 bases between the two ends. The length of the CDR3 is 12 residues. Germline CDR1 MDHEN, CDR2 SYDVKM. The CDR3 coding sequence is TGTGCCAGCAGGACAAGTAATCAGCCCCAGCATTTT. This sequence encodes CASRTSNQPQHF. Filled out from reference TRBV28 and TRBJ1-5, the complete variable domain reads DVKVTQSSRYLVKRTGEKVFLECVQDMDHENMFWYRQDPGLGLRLIYFSYDVKMKEKGDIPEGYSVSREKKERFSLILESASTNQTSMYLCASRTSNQPQHFGDGTRLSIL.

The V gene is TRBV11-3, the J gene TRBJ2-1, with D uncertain. Per the germline V gene, CDR1 is SGHNT and CDR2 is YENEEA. The CDR3 contains 14 residues. Trimming cost V 0 bases and J 3 bases, with 6 bases left between them. CDR3 nucleotides: TGTGCCAGCAGCTTAGATCGCAACTACAATGAGCAGTTCTTC. This sequence encodes CASSLDRNYNEQFF. Using reference TRBV11-3 and TRBJ2-1 for the parts outside the CDR3, the full variable domain is EAGVVQSPRYKIIEKKQPVAFWCNPISGHNTLYWYLQNLGQGPELLIRYENEEAVDDSQLPKDRFSAERLKGVDSTLKIQPAELGDSAVYLCASSLDRNYNEQFFGPGTRLTVL.

The CDR3 nucleotides are TGTGCCAGCTCGCCCACTAGCGGGAGCGGGTACGAGCAGTACTTC. This sequence encodes CASSPTSGSGYEQYF. The chain joins TRBV18 to TRBJ2-7; TRBD2 matches 11 bases. Looked up from germline, CDR1 is KGHSH and CDR2 is LQKENI. With 6 bases clipped from V and 4 bases from J, the junction kept 8 bases outside the gene matches. The CDR3 totals 15 residues. The whole variable domain, remainder taken from reference TRBV18 and TRBJ2-7, is NAGVMQNPRHLVRRRGQEARLRCSPMKGHSHVYWYRQLPEEGLKFMVYLQKENIIDESGMPKERFSAEFPKEGPSILRIQQVVRGDSAAYFCASSPTSGSGYEQYFGPGTRLTVT.

This clone showed up just once. This chain links TRBV30 with TRBJ1-5; the D gene is possibly TRBD1 (5 bases). CDR1 and CDR2 from the germline V gene are GTSNPN and SVGIG (reference sequence). Trimming pared 4 bases from V and 7 bases from J, leaving 17 bases between. This CDR3 has 14 amino acids. This CDR3 reads CAWTLGGGDQPQHF. CDR3 coding DNA: TGTGCCTGGACCCTGGGGGGGGGAGACCAGCCCCAGCATTTT.

V and J are TRBV6-6 and TRBJ1-1; a weak D match, TRBD1 (6 bases). V was pared by 2 bases and J by 0 bases, with 13 bases between. Germline CDR1 and CDR2: MNHNY and SVGAGI (reference sequence). The CDR3 loop spans 16 amino acids. CDR3 protein: CASSYPEGGMNTEAFF. The CDR3 DNA sequence: TGTGCCAGCAGTTACCCGGAGGGGGGCATGAACACTGAAGCTTTCTTT.

The rearrangement uses TRBV7-9 and TRBJ2-5; D is possibly TRBD2 (6 bases). Trimming left V 5 bases short and J 5 bases short, with 15 bases between. Germline V lookup: CDR1 SEHNR, CDR2 FQNEAQ (reference sequence). The CDR3 runs 14 residues. CDR3 loop: CASSPRGGWETQYF. DNA for the CDR3: TGTGCCAGCAGCCCCCGGGGAGGATGGGAGACCCAGTACTTC.